Below, 14 T cell receptor beta chains from the same sample are listed, as sequenced in a study of shared clonotypes between healthy human individuals. Clones were sequenced by immunoSEQ multiplex PCR, and TCRdb holds only the in-frame ones, with some missing. The sample gives millions of clones, roughly 91% of which show up once; around 1.7% is in the top ten. Positively selected for CCR7, the CD45RO-negative cells used as naive CD8 cells excluded terminally differentiated effector memory CD45RA+ cells. The sample taken for sequencing was naive CD8+ T cells from PBMCs. The receptors derive from a man younger than 35 in good health. Some clones in this sample may be carry-over from other donors' samples.

The chain combines TRBV5-6 with TRBJ2-7, with TRBD1 matching 7 bases. The V gene's germline CDR1 is SGHDT and CDR2 YYEEEE. With 4 bases clipped from V and 5 bases from J, the junction kept 15 bases outside the gene matches. CDR3 size: 16 residues. The CDR3: CASSVPTGATWHEQYF. As DNA, the CDR3 is TGTGCCAGCAGCGTACCTACAGGGGCAACGTGGCACGAGCAGTACTTC.

Comment on this clone: Within the sample, other DNA sequences also encode this same CDR3. The chain joins TRBV29-1 to TRBJ2-7; no definite D call. Per germline, CDR1 SQVTM and CDR2 ANQGSEA. This CDR3 has 13 amino acids. Trimming took off 3 bases at V and 0 bases at J, with 9 bases between the two ends. CDR3 coding DNA: TGCAGCGTTGAGGGATCGAACTCCTACGAGCAGTACTTC. The encoded protein is CSVEGSNSYEQYF.

The chain joins TRBV2 to TRBJ2-7; 12 bases align to TRBD1. Per the germline V gene, CDR1 is SNHLY and CDR2 is FYNNEI. After removal of 6 bases from V and 3 bases from J, the junction contained 12 bases not matched to a gene. There are 17 residues in the CDR3. The CDR3 spells CASSPQGQGAENYEQYF. The CDR3 DNA reads TGTGCCAGCAGCCCGCAGGGACAGGGGGCAGAAAACTACGAGCAGTACTTC.

The CDR3 loop reads CATNPGSGKNNEQFF. The CDR3 coding sequence is TGTGCCACTAATCCAGGGTCGGGGAAAAACAATGAGCAGTTCTTC. J is TRBJ2-1 and V is TRBV6-1, with D perhaps matching TRBD1 or TRBD2 (5 bases each). Trimming pared 10 bases from V and 5 bases from J, leaving 21 bases between. CDR1 is MNHNS and CDR2 is SASEGT in the germline V gene. The CDR3 runs to 15 residues.

The genes are TRBV7-9 and TRBJ2-1; 11 bases fit TRBD2. The CDR3 contains 15 residues. Germline assignment: CDR1 SEHNR and CDR2 FQNEAQ (reference sequence). The J segment lost 8 bases and the V segment lost 5 bases, leaving 8 bases of the junction unmatched. The DNA of the CDR3 is TGTGCCAGCAGCGACCTAGCGGGAGGTTTCCATGAGCAGTTCTTC. Encoded protein: CASSDLAGGFHEQFF.

The count of this clone is one. The chain employs TRBV19 and TRBJ1-1, with 8 bases fitting TRBD1. CDR3 length: 17 residues. Trimming at V came to 3 bases and at J to 2 bases, leaving 11 bases not matched to a gene. Germline loops: CDR1 LNHDA, CDR2 SQIVND (reference sequence). CDR3 protein: CASSIAVRGQENTEAFF. DNA of the CDR3: TGTGCCAGTAGTATTGCGGTCAGGGGGCAGGAAAACACTGAAGCTTTCTTT.

Comments on this clone: One end of the junction is discordant with germline, which a read error may explain. This sequence joins TRBV28 and TRBJ1-1; tentative D call: TRBD1 (5 bases). CDR1 is MDHEN, CDR2 SYDVKM, per germline. This CDR3 region has 14 residues. CDR3 in amino acids: CASSLWGENNEAFF. The CDR3 DNA reads TGTGCCAGCAGTTTATGGGGGGAGAACAATGAAGCTTTCTTT.

This chain uses TRBV5-4 with TRBJ2-7; tentatively, D is TRBD2 (6 bases). The CDR3 runs 14 residues. Germline assignment: CDR1 SGHNT and CDR2 YYREEE (reference sequence). With 4 bases removed from V and 7 bases from J, the gap between germline ends came to 18 bases. This CDR3 is CASSAAGPRVEQYF. CDR3 bases: TGTGCCAGCAGCGCGGCGGGACCGAGAGTAGAGCAGTACTTC.

The gene calls are TRBV25-1 and TRBJ2-2; tentatively, D is TRBD1 (5 bases). The germline gives CDR1 MGHDK, CDR2 SYGVNS. With 11 bases removed from V and 2 bases from J, the gap between germline ends came to 12 bases. This CDR3 has 13 residues. CDR3 residues: CAGSTANTGELFF. The CDR3, as DNA: TGTGCCGGATCGACAGCCAACACCGGGGAGCTGTTTTTT.

CDR3 sequence reads: CASSPSGTYSYEQYF. DNA of the CDR3: TGTGCCAGCAGCCCCTCGGGGACCTACTCCTACGAGCAGTACTTC. V gene TRBV4-2 combines with J gene TRBJ2-7; D possibly matches TRBD1 or TRBD2 (5 bases each). Trimming pared 4 bases from V and 0 bases from J, leaving 13 bases between. Germline V gene sequence: CDR1 LGHNA, CDR2 YNFKEQ. The CDR3 extends over 15 amino acids.

The V call is TRBV9, the J call TRBJ2-2, with 7 bases lining up with TRBD2. This CDR3 has 16 residues. Germline V CDR1 and CDR2: SGDLS, YYNGEE. Unmatched junction bases numbered 11, after V lost 3 bases and J lost 6 bases. CDR3 coding DNA: TGTGCCAGCAGCGGAGGCGGAGGGAGGGCCGCCGGGGAGCTGTTTTTT. Its translation: CASSGGGGRAAGELFF.

The chain employs TRBV6-5 and TRBJ2-5; D might be TRBD2 (5 bases). The V end lost 6 bases, the J end lost 0 bases, and 8 bases lay between the germline ends. In germline, CDR1 is MNHEY, CDR2 SVGAGI. The CDR3 spans 13 residues. CDR3 protein: CASSPDYQETQYF. DNA for the CDR3: TGTGCCAGCAGCCCGGACTACCAAGAGACCCAGTACTTC.

This CDR3 is CASSLVESGTGGLLRYF. The CDR3 DNA sequence: TGTGCCAGCAGTTTGGTTGAGTCCGGGACAGGGGGCCTCCTGAGGTACTTC. This chain joins TRBV25-1 and TRBJ2-7, with 12 bases fitting TRBD1. The CDR3 extends over 17 amino acids. CDR1 is MGHDK, CDR2 SYGVNS, per germline. With V trimmed by 5 bases and J by 12 bases, 20 bases remained unmatched.

The chain recombines TRBV6-6 with TRBJ1-2, with D unclear. V was cut by 0 bases and J by 2 bases, with 10 bases left in between. The CDR3 has 15 residues. Germline lookup yields CDR1 MNHNY and CDR2 SVGAGI (reference sequence). The CDR3: CASSYSADLNYGYTF. The DNA of the CDR3 is TGTGCCAGCAGTTACTCGGCGGATCTCAACTATGGCTACACCTTC.